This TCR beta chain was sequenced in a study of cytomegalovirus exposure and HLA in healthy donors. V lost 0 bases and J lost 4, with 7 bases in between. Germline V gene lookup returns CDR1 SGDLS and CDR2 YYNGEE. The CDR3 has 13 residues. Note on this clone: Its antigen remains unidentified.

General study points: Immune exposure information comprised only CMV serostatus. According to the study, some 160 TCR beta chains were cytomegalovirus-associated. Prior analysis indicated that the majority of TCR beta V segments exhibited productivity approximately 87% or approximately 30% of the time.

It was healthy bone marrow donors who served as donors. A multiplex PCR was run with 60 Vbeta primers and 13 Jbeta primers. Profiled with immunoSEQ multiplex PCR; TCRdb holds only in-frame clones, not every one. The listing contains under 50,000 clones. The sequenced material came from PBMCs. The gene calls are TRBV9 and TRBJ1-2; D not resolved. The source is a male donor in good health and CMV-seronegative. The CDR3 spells CASSVVESYGYTF. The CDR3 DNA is TGTGCCAGCAGCGTAGTAGAGAGCTATGGCTACACCTTC.